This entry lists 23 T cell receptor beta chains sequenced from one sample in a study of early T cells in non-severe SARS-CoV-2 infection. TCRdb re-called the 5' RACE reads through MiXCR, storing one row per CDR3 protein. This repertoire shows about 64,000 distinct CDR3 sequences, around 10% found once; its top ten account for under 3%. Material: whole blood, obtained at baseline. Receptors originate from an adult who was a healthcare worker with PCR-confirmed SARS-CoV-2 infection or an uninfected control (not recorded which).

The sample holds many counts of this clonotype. In DNA, the CDR3 is TGCAGTGCTCCAGACCTGGCTGGAAACACCATATATTTT. Its translation is CSAPDLAGNTIYF. The chain is built from TRBV20-1 and TRBJ1-3; no definite D call. Trimming shortened V by 5 bases and J by 2 bases, and 10 bases separated the two germline ends. This CDR3 has 13 amino acids. Germline values: CDR1 DFQATT, CDR2 SNEGSKA (reference sequence).

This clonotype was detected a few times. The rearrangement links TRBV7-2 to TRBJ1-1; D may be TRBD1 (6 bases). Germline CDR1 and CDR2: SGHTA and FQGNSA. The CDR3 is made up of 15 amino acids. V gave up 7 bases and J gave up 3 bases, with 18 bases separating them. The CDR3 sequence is CASKLQGRVDTEAFF. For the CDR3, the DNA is TGTGCCAGCAAATTACAGGGAAGGGTGGACACTGAAGCTTTCTTT.

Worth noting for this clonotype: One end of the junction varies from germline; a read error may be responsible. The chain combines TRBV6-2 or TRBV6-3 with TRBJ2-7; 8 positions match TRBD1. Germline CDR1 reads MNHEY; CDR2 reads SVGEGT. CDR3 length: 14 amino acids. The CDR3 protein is CVSSRPGQGYEQYF. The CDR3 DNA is TGTGTCAGCAGCAGGCCTGGACAGGGCTACGAGCAGTACTTC.

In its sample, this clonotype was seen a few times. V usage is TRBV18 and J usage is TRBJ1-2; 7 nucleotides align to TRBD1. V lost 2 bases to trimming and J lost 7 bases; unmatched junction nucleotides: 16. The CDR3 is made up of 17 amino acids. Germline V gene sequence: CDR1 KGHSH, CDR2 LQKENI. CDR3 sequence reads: CASSPSGWTGSGFGYTF. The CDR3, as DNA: TGTGCCAGCTCACCATCAGGCTGGACAGGTTCCGGCTTTGGCTACACCTTC. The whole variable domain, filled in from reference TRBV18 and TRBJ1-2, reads NAGVMQNPRHLVRRRGQEARLRCSPMKGHSHVYWYRQLPEEGLKFMVYLQKENIIDESGMPKERFSAEFPKEGPSILRIQQVVRGDSAAYFCASSPSGWTGSGFGYTFGSGTRLTVV.

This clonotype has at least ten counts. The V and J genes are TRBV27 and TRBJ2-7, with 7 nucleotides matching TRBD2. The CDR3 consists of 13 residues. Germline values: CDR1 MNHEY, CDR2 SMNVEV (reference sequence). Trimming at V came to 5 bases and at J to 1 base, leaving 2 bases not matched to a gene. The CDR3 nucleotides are TGTGCCAGCAGTCCCGGGAGGTCCTACGAGCAGTACTTC. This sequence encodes CASSPGRSYEQYF.

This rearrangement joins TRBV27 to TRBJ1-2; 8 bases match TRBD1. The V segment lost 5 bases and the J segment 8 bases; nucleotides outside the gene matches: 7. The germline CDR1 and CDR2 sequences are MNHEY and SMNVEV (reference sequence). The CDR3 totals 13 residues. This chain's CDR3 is CASSKGQARGYTF. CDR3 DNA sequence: TGTGCCAGCAGTAAGGGACAGGCAAGGGGCTACACCTTC.

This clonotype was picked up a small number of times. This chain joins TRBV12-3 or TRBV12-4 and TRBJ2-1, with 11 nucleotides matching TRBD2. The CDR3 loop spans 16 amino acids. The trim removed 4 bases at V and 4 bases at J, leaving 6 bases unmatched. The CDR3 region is CASSSYTSGGYNEQFF. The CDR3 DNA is TGTGCCAGCAGTTCTTACACTAGCGGGGGTTACAATGAGCAGTTCTTC.

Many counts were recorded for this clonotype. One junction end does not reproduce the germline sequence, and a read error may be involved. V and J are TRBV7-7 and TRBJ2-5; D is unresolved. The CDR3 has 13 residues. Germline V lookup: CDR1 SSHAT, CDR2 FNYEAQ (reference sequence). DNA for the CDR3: TGTGCTAGCAGCTTAGGACGGTTGGAGACCCAGTACTTC. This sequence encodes CASSLGRLETQYF. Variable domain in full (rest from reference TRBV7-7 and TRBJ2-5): GAGVSQSPRYKVTKRGQDVTLRCDPISSHATLYWYQQALGQGPEFLTYFNYEAQPDKSGLPSDRFSAERPEGSISTLTIQRTEQRDSAMYRCASSLGRLETQYFGPGTRLLVL.

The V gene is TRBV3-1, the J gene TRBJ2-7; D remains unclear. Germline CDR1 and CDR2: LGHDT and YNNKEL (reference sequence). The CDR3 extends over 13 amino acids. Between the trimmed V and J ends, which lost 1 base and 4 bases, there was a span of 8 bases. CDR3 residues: CASSQASGYEQYF. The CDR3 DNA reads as TGTGCCAGCAGCCAAGCGTCAGGTTACGAGCAGTACTTC.

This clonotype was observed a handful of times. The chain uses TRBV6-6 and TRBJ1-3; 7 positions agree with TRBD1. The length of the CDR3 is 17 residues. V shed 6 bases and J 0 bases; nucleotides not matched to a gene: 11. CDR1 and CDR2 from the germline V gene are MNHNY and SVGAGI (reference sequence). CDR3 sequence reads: CASRLTGILYSGNTIYF. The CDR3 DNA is TGTGCCAGCAGGTTGACAGGGATATTATACTCTGGAAACACCATATATTTT.

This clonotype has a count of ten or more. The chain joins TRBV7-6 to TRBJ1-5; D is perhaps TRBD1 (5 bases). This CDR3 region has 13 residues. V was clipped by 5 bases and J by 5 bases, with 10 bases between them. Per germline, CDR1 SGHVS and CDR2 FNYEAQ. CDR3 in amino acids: CASSRARDQPQHF. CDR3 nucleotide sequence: TGTGCCAGCAGCCGGGCCAGGGATCAGCCCCAGCATTTT.

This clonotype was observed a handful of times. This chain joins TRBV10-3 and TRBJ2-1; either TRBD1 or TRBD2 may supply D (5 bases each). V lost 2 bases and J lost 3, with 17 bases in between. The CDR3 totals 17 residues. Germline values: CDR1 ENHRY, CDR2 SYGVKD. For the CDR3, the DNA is TGTGCCATCAGTGAGGGGATTGGGGGATCAATCTACAATGAGCAGTTCTTC. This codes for CAISEGIGGSIYNEQFF.

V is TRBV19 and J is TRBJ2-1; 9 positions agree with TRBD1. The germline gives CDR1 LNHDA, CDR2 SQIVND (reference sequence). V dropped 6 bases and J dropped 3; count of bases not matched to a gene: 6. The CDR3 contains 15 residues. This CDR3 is CASSNPGQGYNEQFF. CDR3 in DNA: TGTGCCAGTAGCAATCCGGGACAGGGCTACAATGAGCAGTTCTTC.

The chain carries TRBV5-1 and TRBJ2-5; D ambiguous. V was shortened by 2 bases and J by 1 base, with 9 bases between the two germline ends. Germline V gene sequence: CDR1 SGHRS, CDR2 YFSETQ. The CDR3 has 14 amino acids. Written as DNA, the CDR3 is TGCGCCAGCAGCTTCAGACATCCCCAAGAGACCCAGTACTTC. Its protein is CASSFRHPQETQYF.

Here the CDR3 reads CASSSDRNQPQHF. Here the CDR3 DNA reads TGTGCCAGCAGCTCCGACAGGAATCAGCCCCAGCATTTT. The chain uses TRBV3-1 and TRBJ1-5, with TRBD1 as a possible D gene (6 bases). Trimming removed 5 bases at V and 4 bases at J, with 9 bases between. The CDR3 loop spans 13 amino acids. The germline CDR1 and CDR2 sequences are LGHDT and YNNKEL (reference sequence). Complete variable domain (other parts from reference TRBV3-1 and TRBJ1-5): DTAVSQTPKYLVTQMGNDKSIKCEQNLGHDTMYWYKQDSKKFLKIMFSYNNKELIINETVPNRFSPKSPDKAHLNLHINSLELGDSAVYFCASSSDRNQPQHFGDGTRLSIL.

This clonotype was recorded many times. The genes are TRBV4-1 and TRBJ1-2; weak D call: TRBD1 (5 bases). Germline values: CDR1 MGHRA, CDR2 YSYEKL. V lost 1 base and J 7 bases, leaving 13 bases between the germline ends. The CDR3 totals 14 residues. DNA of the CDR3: TGCGCCAGCAGCCAAGGAGACAGTCGGGGTGGCTACACCTTC. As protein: CASSQGDSRGGYTF.

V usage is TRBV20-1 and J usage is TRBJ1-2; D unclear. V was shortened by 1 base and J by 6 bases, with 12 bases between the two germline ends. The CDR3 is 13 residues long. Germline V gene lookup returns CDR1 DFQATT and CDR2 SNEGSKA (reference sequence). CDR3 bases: TGCAGTGCTAGAGCGTTATGGGAAGATGGCTACACCTTC. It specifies CSARALWEDGYTF.

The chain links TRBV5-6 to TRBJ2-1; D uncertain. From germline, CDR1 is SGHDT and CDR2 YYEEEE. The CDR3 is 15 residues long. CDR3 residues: CASPPRTARFSGQFF. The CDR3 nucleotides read TGTGCTTCCCCCCCTCGTACAGCCCGATTCTCTGGGCAGTTCTTC.

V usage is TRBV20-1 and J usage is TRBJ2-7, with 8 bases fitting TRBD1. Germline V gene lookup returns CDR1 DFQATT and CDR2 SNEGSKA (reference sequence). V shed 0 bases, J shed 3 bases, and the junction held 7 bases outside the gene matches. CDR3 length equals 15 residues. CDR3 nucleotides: TGCAGTGCTAGAGACGGGCCAGGGGGCATCTACGAGCAGTACTTC. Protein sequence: CSARDGPGGIYEQYF.

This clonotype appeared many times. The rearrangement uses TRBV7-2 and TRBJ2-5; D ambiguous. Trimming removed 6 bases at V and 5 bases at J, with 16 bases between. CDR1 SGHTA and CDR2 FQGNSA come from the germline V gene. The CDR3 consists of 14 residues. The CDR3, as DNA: TGTGCCAGCAGTCACCGCCACGACATGGAGACCCAGTACTTC. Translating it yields CASSHRHDMETQYF.

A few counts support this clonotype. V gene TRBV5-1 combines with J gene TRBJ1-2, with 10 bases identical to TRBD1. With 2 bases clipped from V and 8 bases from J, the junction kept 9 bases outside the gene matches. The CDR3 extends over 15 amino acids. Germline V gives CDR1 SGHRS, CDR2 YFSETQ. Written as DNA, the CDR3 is TGCGCCAGCAGCTTTATACCGGGACAGGGGTCCGGCTACACCTTC. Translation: CASSFIPGQGSGYTF.

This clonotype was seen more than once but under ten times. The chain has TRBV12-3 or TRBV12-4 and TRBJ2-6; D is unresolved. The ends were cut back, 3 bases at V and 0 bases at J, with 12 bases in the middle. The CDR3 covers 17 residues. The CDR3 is CASSFRQLLSGANVLTF. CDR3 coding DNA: TGTGCCAGCAGTTTTAGGCAGCTACTCTCTGGGGCCAACGTCCTGACTTTC.

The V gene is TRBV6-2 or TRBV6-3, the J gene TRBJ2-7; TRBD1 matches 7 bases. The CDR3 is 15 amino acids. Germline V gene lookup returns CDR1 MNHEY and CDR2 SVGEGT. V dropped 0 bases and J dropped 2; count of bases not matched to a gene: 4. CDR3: CASSYSPDRAYEQYF. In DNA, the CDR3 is TGTGCCAGCAGTTACTCTCCTGACAGGGCCTACGAGCAGTACTTC.